These T cell receptor beta chains were read from a single sample in a study of blood T cell repertoires in COVID-19. Repertoires were generated with immunoSEQ multiplex PCR, while TCRdb's copy carries only in-frame clones and drops some. The repertoire holds about 43,000 clones, with 70% to 90% as singletons. Sequencing input: peripheral blood. Receptors originate from a human donor in a cohort sampled during active COVID-19. Each CDR3 is given with its conserved first and last residue. A D gene is named only where the DNA matches it firmly. Size tells how often a clone was seen (once, few, many) or the class of an expanded clone, and some rows leave it out.

V gene	clone size	J gene	D gene	CDR3 DNA	CDR3 protein
TRBV3-1/TRBV3-2	once	TRBJ2-1	TRBD2	TGTGCCAGCAGCCAGAGGCTGGGGGGGGGAAATGAGCAGTTCTTC	CASSQRLGGGNEQFF
TRBV9	-	TRBJ2-5	TRBD1	TGTGCCAGCAGAGGGGGCAGGGGGCCCTCGGAGACCCAGTACTTC	CASRGGRGPSETQYF
TRBV7-6	-	TRBJ1-3	-	TGTGCCAGCAGCTTAGAGCGCATCGCGAGCTCTGGAAACACCATATATTTT	CASSLERIASSGNTIYF
TRBV6-2/TRBV6-3	once	TRBJ2-7	TRBD1	TGTGCCAGCAGTTATGGGATGCGGGACAGGCTCTCCTACGAGCAGTACTTC	CASSYGMRDRLSYEQYF
TRBV7-3	once	TRBJ1-1	-	TGTGCCAGCAGCTCCGTGAACACTGAAGCTTTCTTT	CASSSVNTEAFF
TRBV7-2	few	TRBJ2-5	-	TGTGCCAGCAGCTTAACTACTTCAGGAGGAGAGACCCAGTACTTC	CASSLTTSGGETQYF
TRBV30	-	TRBJ2-1	-	TGTGCCTGGGGAGCACCAGGGGTAGTTCTCAATGAGCAGTTCTTC	CAWGAPGVVLNEQFF
TRBV4-1	-	TRBJ2-7	TRBD1	TGCGCCAGCAGCCCACAGGGGGGAAACGAGCAGTACTTC	CASSPQGGNEQYF
TRBV2	-	TRBJ1-4	TRBD1	TGTGCCAGCAACCGGGACAGGGGTACGGGAACTAATGAAAAACTGTTTTTT	CASNRDRGTGTNEKLFF
TRBV7-9	-	TRBJ2-2	TRBD1	TGTGCCAGCAACTCCGGGACAGGGGCGACCGGGGAGCTGTTTTTT	CASNSGTGATGELFF
TRBV14	-	TRBJ1-4	-	TGTGCCAGCAGCCAAGGGCGGGGTCTTGAAAAACTGTTTTTT	CASSQGRGLEKLFF
TRBV6-6	-	TRBJ2-5	-	TGTGCCAGCACTACAGGCCAAGAGACCCAGTACTTC	CASTTGQETQYF
TRBV29-1	-	TRBJ2-7	-	TGCAGCGTTAAACTAGACTACGAGCAGTACTTC	CSVKLDYEQYF
TRBV15	-	TRBJ2-2	TRBD1	TGTGCCACCAGCAAAGACAGGGGAACGTGGGAGCTGTTTTTT	CATSKDRGTWELFF
TRBV6-5	-	TRBJ1-1	TRBD1	TGTGCCAGCAGTCACCGGACAGGGAGCACTGAAGCTTTCTTT	CASSHRTGSTEAFF
TRBV18	-	TRBJ2-2	TRBD2	TGTGCCAGCTCACCTCGGACTAGCGGGGGGCAGAACACCGGGGAGCTGTTTTTT	CASSPRTSGGQNTGELFF
TRBV3-1/TRBV3-2	-	TRBJ2-2	TRBD1	TGTGCCAGCAGCCTTACAGGGGAGTGGGGAGACACCGGGGAGCTGTTTTTT	CASSLTGEWGDTGELFF
TRBV9	-	TRBJ2-2	TRBD1	TGTGCCAGCAGCGCCTTTACCGGGACAGTCACCGGGGAGCTGTTTTTT	CASSAFTGTVTGELFF
TRBV3-1/TRBV3-2	-	TRBJ2-3	-	TGTGCCAGCAGCCAAGCCTCGGGCGGGCGTATCACAGATACGCAGTATTTT	CASSQASGGRITDTQYF
TRBV6-2/TRBV6-3	-	TRBJ2-5	TRBD2	TGTGCCAGCAGTTGGGGGGGAGGGGAGACCCAGTACTTC	CASSWGGGETQYF
TRBV6-5	-	TRBJ1-5	TRBD1	TGTGCCAGCAGCCTACAGGGGCTGAATCAGCCCCAGCATTTT	CASSLQGLNQPQHF
TRBV6-5	-	TRBJ1-2	TRBD1	TGTGCCAGCAATACTATAGGGGGCAACTATGGCTACACCTTC	CASNTIGGNYGYTF
TRBV27	medium-sized	TRBJ2-7	-	TGTGCCAGCAGCTCAGCCGGGACGGGAGCCTACGAGCAGTACTTC	CASSSAGTGAYEQYF
TRBV27	-	TRBJ1-1	-	TGTGCCAGCCGAACCTCGGGACACTTGAACACTGAAGCTTTCTTT	CASRTSGHLNTEAFF
TRBV18	-	TRBJ2-5	TRBD1	TGTGCCAGCTCTCAAACCGGGACAGGGGGAGAGAAGACCCAGTACTTC	CASSQTGTGGEKTQYF
TRBV27	-	TRBJ2-3	-	TGTGCCAGCAGCTCACCGGGGACAGATACGCAGTATTTT	CASSSPGTDTQYF
TRBV6-5	-	TRBJ1-1	-	TGTGCCAGCAGTTACAATGGCGGCGGAGACTCTGAAGCTTTCTTT	CASSYNGGGDSEAFF